A selection of T cell receptor beta chains follows, all from one sample in a study of identical twins. One entry per CDR3 protein results from TCRdb running MiXCR on the 5' RACE reads. This table has about 450,000 distinct CDR3 sequences, about 18% appearing once. The material sequenced was naive T cells sorted from blood. All receptors come from a man aged 50 to 59 in good health. The conserved cysteine and the conserved F or W are not part of the CDR3 here. Each record gives: V gene, J gene, CDR3 length, CDR3 protein.

>TRBV6-2/TRBV6-3|TRBJ1-1|12
ASNKAGRNTEAF
>TRBV7-6|TRBJ1-4|14
ASSLASMGGREKLF
>TRBV28|TRBJ2-3|17
ASSLDRVRERGHTDTQY
>TRBV5-1|TRBJ1-2|14
ASGSGPGHGSYGYT
>TRBV10-1|TRBJ2-7|13
ASSPGSLSSYEQY
>TRBV20-1|TRBJ2-2|12
SANRGANTGELF
>TRBV5-4|TRBJ2-1|12
ASSLGDSNNEQF
>TRBV28|TRBJ2-5|12
ASRNQGNGETQY
>TRBV6-1|TRBJ1-2|11
ASRRQENYGYT
>TRBV5-5|TRBJ2-2|12
ASSVDYLGGELF
>TRBV5-1|TRBJ2-5|13
ASSSWTGKQETQY
>TRBV5-6|TRBJ2-7|11
ASSFARGYEQY
>TRBV14|TRBJ2-7|10
ASSHASVEQY
>TRBV4-2|TRBJ2-7|13
ASSQGTGLYYEQY
>TRBV12-3/TRBV12-4|TRBJ1-4|12
ASSFGGMREKLF
>TRBV28|TRBJ1-4|12
ASTLSGSGEKLF
>TRBV15|TRBJ2-7|13
ATSRQRSSTGEQY
>TRBV25-1|TRBJ2-5|12
ASKGQGAVETQY
>TRBV28|TRBJ1-2|9
ASSPAYGYT
>TRBV29-1|TRBJ2-7|12
SVGTSGNSYEQY
>TRBV6-1|TRBJ2-1|12
ASTNRGTKNEQF
>TRBV7-9|TRBJ2-2|12
ASSNSGTTGELF
>TRBV7-2|TRBJ2-5|11
ASSLPGVETQY
>TRBV11-2|TRBJ2-7|11
ASAVAGVYEQY